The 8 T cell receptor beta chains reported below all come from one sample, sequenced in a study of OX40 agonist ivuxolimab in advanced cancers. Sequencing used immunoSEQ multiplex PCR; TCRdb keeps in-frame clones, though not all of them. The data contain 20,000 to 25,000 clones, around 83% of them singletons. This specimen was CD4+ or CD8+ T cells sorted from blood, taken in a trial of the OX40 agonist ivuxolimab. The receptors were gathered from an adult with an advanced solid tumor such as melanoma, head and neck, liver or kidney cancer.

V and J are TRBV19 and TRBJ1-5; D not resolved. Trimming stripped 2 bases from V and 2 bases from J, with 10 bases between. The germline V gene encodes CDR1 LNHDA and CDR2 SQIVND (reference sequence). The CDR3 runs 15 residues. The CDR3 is CASSIKGTGNQPQHF. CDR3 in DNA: TGTGCCAGTAGTATAAAGGGAACGGGCAATCAGCCCCAGCATTTT.

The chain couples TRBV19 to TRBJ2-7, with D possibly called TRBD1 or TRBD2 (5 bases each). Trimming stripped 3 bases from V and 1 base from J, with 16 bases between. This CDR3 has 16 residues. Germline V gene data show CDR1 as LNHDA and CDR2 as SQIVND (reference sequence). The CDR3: CASSIAGAGMSYEQYF. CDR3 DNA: TGTGCCAGTAGTATCGCCGGGGCAGGGATGTCCTACGAGCAGTACTTC.

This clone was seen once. The CDR3 sequence is CASSLNQRDVNEQFF. The CDR3 DNA is TGCGCCAGCAGCTTGAACCAGCGGGACGTCAATGAGCAGTTCTTC. The rearrangement uses TRBV5-1 and TRBJ2-1, with 7 bases fitting TRBD2. CDR1 and CDR2 (germline): SGHRS, YFSETQ. CDR3 length: 15 residues. V shed 1 base and J 6 bases; nucleotides not matched to a gene: 7.

The CDR3 here is CASSQEQGFQPQHF. The CDR3, as DNA: TGCGCCAGCAGCCAAGAACAGGGCTTTCAGCCCCAGCATTTT. V is TRBV4-3 and J is TRBJ1-5; a weak D match, TRBD1 (6 bases). Germline V gives CDR1 LGHNA, CDR2 YSLEER. Trimming shortened V by 0 bases and J by 6 bases, and 9 bases separated the two germline ends. The CDR3 sequence is 14 residues long.

Written as DNA, the CDR3 is TGTGCCAGCAGTGGAAGCAAACACGAGTTGAGGACTGAAGCTTTCTTT. Translating gives CASSGSKHELRTEAFF. The gene calls are TRBV2 and TRBJ1-1; D unclear. Germline CDR1 reads SNHLY; CDR2 reads FYNNEI. With 4 bases removed from V and 5 bases from J, the gap between germline ends came to 20 bases. The CDR3 loop spans 16 amino acids.

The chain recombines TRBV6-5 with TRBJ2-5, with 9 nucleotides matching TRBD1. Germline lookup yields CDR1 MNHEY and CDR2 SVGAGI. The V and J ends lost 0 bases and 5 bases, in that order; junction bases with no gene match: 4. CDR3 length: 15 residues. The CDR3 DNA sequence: TGTGCCAGCAGTTACTCCTGGACAGGGGCTGAGACCCAGTACTTC. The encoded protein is CASSYSWTGAETQYF.

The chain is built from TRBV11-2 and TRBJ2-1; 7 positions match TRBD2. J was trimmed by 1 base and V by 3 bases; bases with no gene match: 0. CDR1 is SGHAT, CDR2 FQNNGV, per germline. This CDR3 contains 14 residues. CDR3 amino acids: CASSFGGSYNEQFF. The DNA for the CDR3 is TGTGCCAGCAGCTTCGGGGGGTCCTACAATGAGCAGTTCTTC.

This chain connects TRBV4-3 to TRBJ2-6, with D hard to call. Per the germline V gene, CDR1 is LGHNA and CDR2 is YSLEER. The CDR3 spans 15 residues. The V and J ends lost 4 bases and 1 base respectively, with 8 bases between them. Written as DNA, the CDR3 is TGCGCCAGCAGCCGGTTCTCATCTGGGGCCAACGTCCTGACTTTC. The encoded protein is CASSRFSSGANVLTF.